The clone carrying this T cell receptor beta chain has a count of ten or more. Antigen: not known. As it was prepared, the TCRbeta library received unique molecular identifiers. A single record per CDR3 protein comes from TCRdb applying MiXCR to the PCR reads. The table lists 200,000 or so distinct CDR3 sequences, 6.3% of them singletons. V lost 0 bases and J 4 bases, leaving 7 bases between the germline ends. CDR3 length: 14 amino acids. Germline-derived CDR1 and CDR2 are SGHTA and FQGTGA. The source of the sample is a study of T-cell reconstitution after alpha-beta-depleted transplantation in children. Study results and caveats: As was reported, about two months after transplant, alpha-beta T cells came from several hundred expanded graft clones.

Specimen: PBMCs, collected before TCRalphabeta/CD19-depleted stem cell transplant. The chain combines TRBV7-3 with TRBJ2-1; D gene ambiguous. The sequence derives from a girl under three years old with combined immunodeficiency, due to receive a stem cell transplant. The chain's CDR3 is CASSLTSVYNEQFF. The CDR3 region has the DNA TGTGCCAGCAGCTTAACTTCGGTTTACAATGAGCAGTTCTTC.